This T cell receptor beta chain is drawn from a study of blood T cell repertoires in COVID-19. Study-level background: The origin of the acute and convalescent COVID-19 samples was the United States, Italy and Spain.

In the original processing: Amplification of reference gene primers provided the estimated nucleated cell counts. Profiled with immunoSEQ multiplex PCR; TCRdb holds only in-frame clones, not every one. The V and J calls and clone size come from that table; D and trimming were worked out from the DNA. The sample records roughly 30,000 clones, about 80% being singletons. V dropped 5 bases and J dropped 2 bases, with 13 bases sitting between them. CDR1 and CDR2 (germline): SGHAT, FQNNGV. The CDR3 runs 15 residues. The sequence was obtained from a woman over 75 with acute or convalescent COVID-19. The chain links TRBV11-2 to TRBJ1-5, with D possibly being TRBD1 (5 bases). The sample taken for sequencing was peripheral blood. The CDR3 protein is CASSQSGGGNQPQHF. The CDR3 DNA sequence: TGTGCCAGCAGCCAGTCCGGGGGTGGCAATCAGCCCCAGCATTTT.